These T cell receptor beta chains were read from a single sample in a study of T cell responses to AZD1222 COVID-19 vaccine. The table came from immunoSEQ multiplex PCR; TCRdb's copy has only in-frame clones and leaves some out. The table lists about 140,000 clones, around 90% of them singletons, with 5% in the top ten. The material was peripheral blood, obtained on day 0 of AZD1222 vaccination. These TCRs come from an adult in good health. The CDR3 runs from the conserved cysteine through the conserved F or W.

V gene: TRBV7-6; J gene: TRBJ2-3; CDR3 protein: CASSGLAGGRGTDTQYF
V gene: TRBV6-5; J gene: TRBJ2-7; CDR3 protein: CASSYPSDTGGYEQYF
V gene: TRBV9; J gene: TRBJ2-3; CDR3 protein: CASSVVSGVDADTQYF
V gene: TRBV20-1; J gene: TRBJ1-2; CDR3 protein: CSASESGSLNYGYTF
V gene: TRBV28; J gene: TRBJ1-6; CDR3 protein: CASRLGGDPPLHF
V gene: TRBV28; J gene: TRBJ1-1; CDR3 protein: CASSLWGRLLNTEAFF
V gene: TRBV12-3/TRBV12-4; J gene: TRBJ1-5; CDR3 protein: CASSFDEQPQHF
V gene: TRBV6-1; J gene: TRBJ2-1; CDR3 protein: CASQRMTGDYNEQFF
V gene: TRBV7-9; J gene: TRBJ1-4; CDR3 protein: CASSPQTGSEKLFF
V gene: TRBV3-1/TRBV3-2; J gene: TRBJ2-7; CDR3 protein: CASSRGTHLESYEQYF
V gene: TRBV18; J gene: TRBJ2-7; CDR3 protein: CASSGMQWGQGYAYEQYF